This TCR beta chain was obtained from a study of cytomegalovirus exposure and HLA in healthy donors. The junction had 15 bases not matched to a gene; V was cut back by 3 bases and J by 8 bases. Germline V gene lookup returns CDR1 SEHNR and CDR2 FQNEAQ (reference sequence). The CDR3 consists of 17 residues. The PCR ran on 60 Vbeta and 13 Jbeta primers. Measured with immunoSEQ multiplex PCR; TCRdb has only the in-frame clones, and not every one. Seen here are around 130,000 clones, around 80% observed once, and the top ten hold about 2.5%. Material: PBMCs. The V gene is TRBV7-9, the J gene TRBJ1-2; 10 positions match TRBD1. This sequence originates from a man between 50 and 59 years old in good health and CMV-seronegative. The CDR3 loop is CASSLGAIGDRGEGYTF. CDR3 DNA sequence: TGTGCCAGCAGCTTGGGTGCCATAGGGGACAGGGGAGAAGGCTACACCTTC.